Sequencing of this TCR beta chain was carried out in a study of blood T cell repertoires in COVID-19. Only in-frame clones appear in the TCRdb table, and some are missing; sequencing was by immunoSEQ multiplex PCR. The table includes under 200,000 clones, 80% detected once. This clone was recorded only once. The ends were cut back, 0 bases at V and 10 bases at J, with 13 bases in the middle. CDR3 length equals 14 residues. CDR1 MNHEY and CDR2 SVGEGT come from the germline V gene. The V call is TRBV6-2 or TRBV6-3, the J call TRBJ2-1, with a tentative D call TRBD2 (6 bases). This TCR came from a man between 65 and 85 years old with active or convalescent COVID-19. The material sequenced was peripheral blood. DNA for the CDR3: TGTGCCAGCAGTTACTCGGTCCCCGGGAGCGAGCAGTTCTTC. Its translation is CASSYSVPGSEQFF.